The 14 T cell receptor beta chains below were found in one sample sequenced in a study of blood T cell repertoires in COVID-19. Measured with immunoSEQ multiplex PCR; TCRdb has only the in-frame clones, and not every one. Among around 68,000 clones listed, 87% were seen once. Input material: peripheral blood. The receptors originated from a woman in her forties or fifties with acute or convalescent COVID-19.

This clone was recorded only once. V usage is TRBV6-5 and J usage is TRBJ1-5; 7 nucleotides match TRBD1. Germline CDR1 reads MNHEY; CDR2 reads SVGAGI. This CDR3 is 16 amino acids long. V lost 2 bases, J lost 2 bases, and 6 bases stayed unmatched. Here the CDR3 DNA reads TGTGCCAGCAGTTACCGCACCACAGGGGGCAATCAGCCCCAGCATTTT. Translated: CASSYRTTGGNQPQHF.

The V gene is TRBV11-2, the J gene TRBJ1-2, with TRBD1 as a possible D gene (6 bases). Germline V CDR1 and CDR2: SGHAT, FQNNGV. V dropped 4 bases and J dropped 4 bases, with 10 bases sitting between them. The CDR3 is 13 amino acids. The CDR3 sequence is CASSSTGTYGYTF. The CDR3 nucleotides are TGTGCCAGCAGCTCTACAGGGACCTATGGCTACACCTTC.

The rearrangement joins TRBV3-1 (or the pseudogene TRBV3-2) to TRBJ2-3, with D possibly TRBD2 on 7 matching bases. Trimming took 9 bases from V and 5 from J, leaving 15 bases between them. CDR3 length: 13 residues. In germline, CDR1 is LGHDT, CDR2 YNNKEL (reference sequence). This CDR3 is CASARGGQDTQYF. The CDR3, as DNA: TGTGCCAGTGCGAGGGGGGGCCAAGATACGCAGTATTTT.

The V call is TRBV6-5, the J call TRBJ2-2; 8 positions agree with TRBD2. The J segment lost 1 base and the V segment lost 6 bases, leaving 4 bases of the junction unmatched. The V gene's germline CDR1 is MNHEY and CDR2 SVGAGI. There are 15 residues in the CDR3. CDR3 bases: TGTGCCAGCAGCTTTACTAGCGGGAACACCGGGGAGCTGTTTTTT. Its protein is CASSFTSGNTGELFF.

The rearrangement links TRBV7-6 to TRBJ2-3; 7 bases align to TRBD2. Germline V gene data show CDR1 as SGHVS and CDR2 as FNYEAQ. V shed 0 bases and J 4 bases; nucleotides not matched to a gene: 4. This CDR3 comprises 15 residues. CDR3 sequence reads: CASSLAAGAPDTQYF. DNA for the CDR3: TGTGCCAGCAGCTTAGCTGCGGGAGCCCCAGATACGCAGTATTTT.

The rearrangement links TRBV4-1 to TRBJ2-1; 11 bases line up with TRBD2. This CDR3 is 16 amino acids long. The V gene end was trimmed by 4 bases and the J gene end by 7 bases; junction bases not matched to a gene: 9. From germline, CDR1 is MGHRA and CDR2 YSYEKL. The CDR3 here is CASSPIAGGPKNEQFF. CDR3 coding DNA: TGCGCCAGCAGCCCCATAGCGGGGGGGCCCAAGAATGAGCAGTTCTTC.

The chain uses TRBV9 and TRBJ2-3, with D possibly TRBD2 on 6 matching bases. Germline V gene sequence: CDR1 SGDLS, CDR2 YYNGEE. V was clipped by 4 bases and J by 12 bases, with 15 bases between them. The CDR3 has 12 amino acids. DNA of the CDR3: TGTGCCAGCAGCTTGGGACTCCGACGTCAGTATTTT. Its protein product is CASSLGLRRQYF. The variable domain in full, with the rest retrieved from reference TRBV9 and TRBJ2-3, is DSGVTQTPKHLITATGQRVTLRCSPRSGDLSVYWYQQSLDQGLQFLIQYYNGEERAKGNILERFSAQQFPDLHSELNLSSLELGDSALYFCASSLGLRRQYFGPGTRLTVL.

This clone has just a few counts. The chain employs TRBV2 and TRBJ1-1, with 7 positions matching TRBD1. Trimming cost V 7 bases and J 8 bases; bases outside gene matches: 7. The CDR3 sequence is 12 residues long. The germline V gene encodes CDR1 SNHLY and CDR2 FYNNEI. The CDR3 DNA follows: TGTGCCAGCAAGAGGGGACAGCCAGAAGCTTTCTTT. Protein: CASKRGQPEAFF.

This clone has a handful of counts. The chain employs TRBV6-5 and TRBJ1-2; 8 bases line up with TRBD1. The CDR3 extends over 12 amino acids. Germline V gene data show CDR1 as MNHEY and CDR2 as SVGAGI. After removal of 8 bases from V and 9 bases from J, the junction contained 8 bases not matched to a gene. CDR3 loop: CASGGQGLRYTF. The CDR3 bases are TGTGCCAGCGGAGGACAGGGATTGCGCTACACCTTC.

The V call is TRBV28, the J call TRBJ2-7; perhaps TRBD1 as D (5 bases). CDR3 length: 15 amino acids. The V end lost 5 bases, the J end lost 5 bases, and 19 bases lay between the germline ends. CDR1 is MDHEN, CDR2 SYDVKM, per germline. The CDR3 bases are TGTGCCAGCAGTCCCCTAGGGGAAAGGTTTGACGAGCAGTACTTC. Translated, it gives CASSPLGERFDEQYF.

This rearrangement joins TRBV4-1 to TRBJ1-5; D is uncertain. Per germline, CDR1 MGHRA and CDR2 YSYEKL. V gave up 0 bases and J gave up 1 base, with 13 bases separating them. CDR3 size: 17 residues. CDR3 region: CASSQEVGFGSNQPQHF. The CDR3 bases are TGCGCCAGCAGCCAAGAAGTAGGATTCGGGAGCAATCAGCCCCAGCATTTT.

V and J are TRBV7-2 and TRBJ1-4, with a weak D call TRBD1 (5 bases). CDR3 size: 14 residues. Germline V gene data show CDR1 as SGHTA and CDR2 as FQGNSA. V lost 2 bases and J lost 8, with 12 bases in between. The CDR3 is CASSLRQGGEKLFF. The DNA of the CDR3 is TGTGCCAGCAGCTTACGGCAGGGAGGGGAAAAACTGTTTTTT.

The chain uses TRBV6-5 and TRBJ1-1; 7 bases match TRBD1. CDR1 and CDR2 (germline): MNHEY, SVGAGI. This CDR3 comprises 14 residues. The J segment lost 11 bases and the V segment lost 5 bases, leaving 14 bases of the junction unmatched. The CDR3 loop reads CASSRQGGPAAAFF. CDR3 sequence (DNA): TGTGCCAGCAGTCGACAGGGTGGCCCCGCGGCGGCTTTCTTT.

The CDR3 DNA is TGCGCCAGCAGCTTGACAGGGGTCGAGCAGTACTTC. Its translation: CASSLTGVEQYF. The rearrangement uses TRBV5-1 and TRBJ2-7; TRBD1 matches at 7 bases. The V segment lost 1 base and the J segment 6 bases; nucleotides outside the gene matches: 1. In germline, CDR1 is SGHRS, CDR2 YFSETQ. This CDR3 has 12 amino acids.